This TCR beta chain was found in a study of monozygotic twins with inflammatory bowel disease. TCRdb reworked the 5' RACE reads into one entry per CDR3 protein, no DNA. The data show some 330,000 distinct CDR3 sequences, and the top ten clones hold 5.6%. Donors each contributed one blood sample measuring around 2.4 ml. As for this clonotype: No antigen is known for it.

Study results and limitations: Concordance status among twins (concordant versus discordant) showed no link to repertoire similarity, possibly from limited power.

The germline V gene encodes CDR1 MNHEY and CDR2 SVGEGT. This CDR3 is built from 14 residues. The chain recombines TRBV6-2 or TRBV6-3 with TRBJ1-5. Sequenced sample: blood. The receptor comes from a human donor with ulcerative colitis or Crohn's disease, or a healthy co-twin of an affected twin (not recorded which). The CDR3: CASSYVQVNQPQHF.